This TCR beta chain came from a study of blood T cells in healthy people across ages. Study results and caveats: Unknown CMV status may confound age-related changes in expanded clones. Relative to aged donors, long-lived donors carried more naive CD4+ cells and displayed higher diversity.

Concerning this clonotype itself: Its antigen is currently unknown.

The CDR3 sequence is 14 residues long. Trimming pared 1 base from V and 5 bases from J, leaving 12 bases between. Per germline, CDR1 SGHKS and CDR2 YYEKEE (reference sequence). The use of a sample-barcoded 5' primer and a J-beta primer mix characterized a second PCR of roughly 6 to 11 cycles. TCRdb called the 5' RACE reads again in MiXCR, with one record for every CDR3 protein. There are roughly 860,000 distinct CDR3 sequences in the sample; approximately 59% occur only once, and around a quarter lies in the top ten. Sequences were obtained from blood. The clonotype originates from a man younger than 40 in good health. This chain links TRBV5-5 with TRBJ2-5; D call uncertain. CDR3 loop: CASSLTTKVETQYF. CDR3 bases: TGTGCCAGCAGCTTGACGACGAAGGTGGAGACCCAGTACTTC.